The 14 T cell receptor beta chains listed next were all sequenced from one sample in a study of blood T cell repertoires in COVID-19. The protocol was immunoSEQ multiplex PCR, while the TCRdb copy is restricted to in-frame clones and leaves out a portion. Of roughly 200,000 clones listed, 87% are singletons. Source material: PBMCs or T cells enriched from blood (not recorded which). The origin of the receptors is a man aged 25 to 45 in a cohort exposed to, infected with or recovered from COVID-19 (not recorded which).

This clone was counted between two and nine times. The V and J genes are TRBV12-3 or TRBV12-4 and TRBJ1-4; unclear D gene. The CDR3 is made up of 12 amino acids. V lost 5 bases and J lost 8, with 9 bases in between. The CDR3 DNA is TGTGCCAGCAGTCTTTGGCGGGAAAAACTGTTTTTT. This encodes CASSLWREKLFF.

This clone was detected many times. The chain employs TRBV6-5 and TRBJ2-7; 7 nucleotides agree with TRBD1. The V segment lost 2 bases and the J segment 3 bases; nucleotides outside the gene matches: 1. In germline, CDR1 is MNHEY, CDR2 SVGAGI. The CDR3 length is 13 residues. CDR3 region: CASSYRQGYEQYF. CDR3 nucleotide sequence: TGTGCCAGCAGTTACCGACAGGGCTACGAGCAGTACTTC.

This chain links TRBV6-2 or TRBV6-3 with TRBJ2-3; D uncertain. V lost 2 bases and J 1 base, leaving 13 bases between the germline ends. From germline, CDR1 is MNHEY and CDR2 SVGEGT. The CDR3 length is 16 residues. CDR3 amino acids: CASSYRLAVGTDTQYF. The CDR3 DNA follows: TGTGCCAGCAGTTACAGGTTAGCTGTTGGCACAGATACGCAGTATTTT.

The genes are TRBV28 and TRBJ2-2; the match to TRBD2 covers 9 bases. The CDR3 is 16 residues long. Trimming took 2 bases from V and 4 from J; bases not matched to a gene: 5. Germline V gene data show CDR1 as MDHEN and CDR2 as SYDVKM. CDR3 in DNA: TGTGCCAGCAGTTTACTGCTAGCGGGATCCACCGGGGAGCTGTTTTTT. Protein: CASSLLLAGSTGELFF.

This rearrangement joins TRBV18 to TRBJ1-1; D is ambiguous. Germline values: CDR1 KGHSH, CDR2 LQKENI. Trimming shortened V by 0 bases and J by 5 bases, and 10 bases separated the two germline ends. There are 14 residues in the CDR3. The chain's CDR3 is CASSPPVMRTEAFF. The CDR3 coding sequence is TGTGCCAGCTCACCACCGGTGATGCGGACTGAAGCTTTCTTT.

This sequence joins TRBV5-5 and TRBJ2-7; 8 positions agree with TRBD2. The CDR3 is 15 residues long. The V segment lost 4 bases and the J segment 0 bases; nucleotides outside the gene matches: 6. Germline CDR1 is SGHKS and CDR2 is YYEKEE (reference sequence). The CDR3 loop reads CASSHKRERSYEQYF. The CDR3 DNA reads TGTGCCAGCAGCCACAAGCGGGAGCGCTCCTACGAGCAGTACTTC.

The rearrangement joins TRBV2 to TRBJ2-5; D may be TRBD2 (5 bases). This CDR3 spans 14 amino acids. Germline assignment: CDR1 SNHLY and CDR2 FYNNEI. The germline V and J ends were trimmed by 4 bases and 5 bases, with 14 bases remaining between them. CDR3 loop: CASSASGTWETQYF. The CDR3 region has the DNA TGTGCCAGCAGTGCCAGCGGAACTTGGGAGACCCAGTACTTC.

The J gene is TRBJ2-7, the V gene TRBV5-8; the match to TRBD1 covers 10 bases. In germline, CDR1 is SGHTS, CDR2 YDEGEE. J lost 6 bases, V lost 3 bases, and 6 bases had no gene match. The CDR3 is made up of 14 amino acids. The chain's CDR3 is CASSSGQGWGEQYF. Written as DNA, the CDR3 is TGTGCCAGCAGCTCGGGACAGGGGTGGGGCGAGCAGTACTTC.

This clone was observed a single time. This may stem from a read error, because a much larger clone lies one nucleotide away. The chain employs TRBV9 and TRBJ2-5, with unresolved D. Germline assignment: CDR1 SGDLS and CDR2 YYNGEE. Trimming removed 4 bases at V and 0 bases at J, with 4 bases between. CDR3 size: 12 residues. CDR3 residues: CASSPNQETQYF. The CDR3 nucleotides read TGTGCCAGCAGCCCCAACCAAGAGACCCAGTACTTC. Combining the CDR3 with reference TRBV9 and TRBJ2-5 gives the whole variable domain DSGVTQTPKHLITATGQRVTLRCSPRSGDLSVYWYQQSLDQGLQFLIQYYNGEERAKGNILERFSAQQFPDLHSELNLSSLELGDSALYFCASSPNQETQYFGPGTRLLVL.

The V gene is TRBV18, the J gene TRBJ2-1, with TRBD2 matching 13 bases. Germline trimming cut 7 bases from V and 5 bases from J; bases unmatched to any gene: 20. CDR3 length: 20 residues. Germline values: CDR1 KGHSH, CDR2 LQKENI. The DNA for the CDR3 is TGTGCCAGCTTTAAGACTAGCGGGAGGCATAGTTACGCTCCTGACAATGAGCAGTTCTTC. Protein sequence: CASFKTSGRHSYAPDNEQFF.

This clone appeared once. The chain combines TRBV20-1 with TRBJ2-1; possibly TRBD2 for D (7 bases). The V and J ends lost 3 bases and 10 bases respectively, with 19 bases between them. Per germline, CDR1 DFQATT and CDR2 SNEGSKA (reference sequence). The CDR3 runs 14 residues. CDR3 nucleotide sequence: TGCAGTGCTAGTAAGGGCGCGGGGGCGCAGGAGCAGTTCTTC. This codes for CSASKGAGAQEQFF.

This chain uses TRBV7-2 with TRBJ2-3; 7 nucleotides match TRBD2. Trimming at V came to 5 bases and at J to 7 bases, leaving 15 bases not matched to a gene. CDR1 is SGHTA and CDR2 is FQGNSA in the germline V gene. The CDR3 runs 16 residues. In DNA form, the CDR3 reads TGTGCCAGCAGCCCCCGGACGCTAGCGGAAACTAATACGCAGTATTTT. Translation: CASSPRTLAETNTQYF. Based on the CDR3 plus reference TRBV7-2 and TRBJ2-3, the full variable domain is GAGVSQSPSNKVTEKGKDVELRCDPISGHTALYWYRQSLGQGLEFLIYFQGNSAPDKSGLPSDRFSAERTGGSVSTLTIQRTQQEDSAVYLCASSPRTLAETNTQYFGPGTRLTVL.

The V and J genes are TRBV7-3 and TRBJ2-7, with 9 positions matching TRBD2. The V gene's germline CDR1 is SGHTA and CDR2 FQGTGA. The V segment lost 3 bases and the J segment 4 bases; nucleotides outside the gene matches: 4. This CDR3 is built from 14 residues. The CDR3 DNA reads TGTGCCAGCAGCTTTGCGGGAGGGCCTTACGAGCAGTACTTC. Protein sequence: CASSFAGGPYEQYF.

The gene calls are TRBV5-1 and TRBJ1-3; TRBD1 aligns across 7 bases. Germline V gene sequence: CDR1 SGHRS, CDR2 YFSETQ. The V segment lost 3 bases and the J segment 2 bases; nucleotides outside the gene matches: 11. The CDR3 contains 17 residues. The CDR3 here is CASSSASLGTAGNTIYF. As DNA, the CDR3 is TGCGCCAGCAGCTCCGCCAGCCTCGGGACAGCTGGAAACACCATATATTTT. The variable domain in full, with the rest retrieved from reference TRBV5-1 and TRBJ1-3, is KAGVTQTPRYLIKTRGQQVTLSCSPISGHRSVSWYQQTPGQGLQFLFEYFSETQRNKGNFPGRFSGRQFSNSRSEMNVSTLELGDSALYLCASSSASLGTAGNTIYFGEGSWLTVV.